These 2 T cell receptor beta chains were all obtained from the same sample, sequenced in a study of breast tumors, draining lymph nodes, adjacent tissues. Samples came from axillary lymph nodes draining the breast cancer. TCRdb itself ran the multiplex PCR reads through MiXCR, one entry per CDR3 protein. The data show tens of thousands of distinct CDR3 sequences, with about 21% seen just once and around 2.4% held by the top ten. Material for sequencing was axillary lymph node tissue. The receptors originated from a female donor with breast cancer. Some clones in this sample may be carry-over from other donors' samples.

This clonotype was seen repeatedly, ten times or more. The J gene is TRBJ1-2, the V gene TRBV15; D gene unclear. Germline V gives CDR1 LNHNV, CDR2 YYDKDF (reference sequence). This CDR3 region has 14 residues. V lost 0 bases to trimming and J lost 2 bases, with 7 bases between them. CDR3 region: CATSRDPANYGYTF. CDR3 DNA: TGTGCCACCAGCAGAGACCCAGCAAACTATGGCTACACCTTC. The full variable domain, its missing parts supplied by reference TRBV15 and TRBJ1-2, is DAMVIQNPRYQVTQFGKPVTLSCSQTLNHNVMYWYQQKSSQAPKLLFHYYDKDFNNEADTPDNFQSRRPNTSFCFLDIRSPGLGDTAMYLCATSRDPANYGYTFGSGTRLTVV.

This clonotype was picked up many times. The chain links TRBV29-1 to TRBJ2-1; D perhaps matches TRBD2 (7 bases). Germline V gene data show CDR1 as SQVTM and CDR2 as ANQGSEA. Trimming took off 4 bases at V and 9 bases at J, with 13 bases between the two ends. This CDR3 is 12 amino acids long. The CDR3 region is CSVVTGRGEQFF. CDR3 in DNA: TGCAGCGTTGTAACAGGGAGGGGTGAGCAGTTCTTC.